Here is one TCR beta chain with its context. The antigen remains undetermined. The assay was immunoSEQ multiplex PCR, and TCRdb's table has in-frame clones only and misses some. Seen here are 65,000 to 70,000 clones, about 83% observed once, and the top ten hold over 4%. The data originate from a study of a mutant IDH1 vaccine in newly diagnosed glioma. Points from the study as a whole: Among patients, 80% to 95% showed immune responses induced by the vaccine.

The V gene lost 7 bases and the J gene lost 4 bases, with 13 bases spanning the gap. The CDR3 has 13 residues. CDR1 and CDR2 from the germline V gene are SGHTA and FQGNSA. Regarding time point: baseline, week 1 (first vaccination visit). Regarding treatment: pre-vaccination baseline after standard-of-care therapy. The sample was peripheral blood mononuclear cells (PBMCs), taken from a glioma patient treated with radiotherapy, temozolomide or both. This TCR derives from a woman younger than 35 with glioma. Some clones in this sample may be carry-over from other donors' samples. This chain connects TRBV7-2 to TRBJ1-1; D perhaps matches TRBD1 (6 bases). The chain's CDR3 is CASTRGWGTEAFF. The CDR3 nucleotides are TGTGCCAGCACCAGGGGTTGGGGCACTGAAGCTTTCTTT.